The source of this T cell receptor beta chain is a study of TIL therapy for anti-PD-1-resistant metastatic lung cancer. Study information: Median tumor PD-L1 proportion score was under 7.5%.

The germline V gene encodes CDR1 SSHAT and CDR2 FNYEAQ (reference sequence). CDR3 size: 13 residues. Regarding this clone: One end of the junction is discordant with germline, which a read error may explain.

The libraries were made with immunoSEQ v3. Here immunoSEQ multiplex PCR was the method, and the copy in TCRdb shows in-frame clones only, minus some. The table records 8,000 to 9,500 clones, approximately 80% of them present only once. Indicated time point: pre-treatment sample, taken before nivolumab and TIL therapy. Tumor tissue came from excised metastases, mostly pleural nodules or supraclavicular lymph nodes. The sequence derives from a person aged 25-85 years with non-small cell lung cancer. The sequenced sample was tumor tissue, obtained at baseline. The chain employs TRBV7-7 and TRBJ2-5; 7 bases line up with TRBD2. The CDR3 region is CASSPGEGETQYF. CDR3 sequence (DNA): TGTGCTAGCAGCCCTGGGGAGGGGGAGACCCAGTACTTC. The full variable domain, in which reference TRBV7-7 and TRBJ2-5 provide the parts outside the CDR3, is GAGVSQSPRYKVTKRGQDVTLRCDPISSHATLYWYQQALGQGPEFLTYFNYEAQPDKSGLPSDRFSAERPEGSISTLTIQRTEQRDSAMYRCASSPGEGETQYFGPGTRLLVL.